The 8 T cell receptor beta chains presented below share a single source sample, sequenced in a study of cytomegalovirus exposure and HLA in healthy donors. Clones were sequenced by immunoSEQ multiplex PCR, and TCRdb holds only the in-frame ones, with some missing. The data hold over 150,000 clones, with 80% to 85% observed a single time. The material sequenced was PBMCs. The receptors were sampled from a young woman in good health and CMV-seropositive.

This clone came up once. The gene calls are TRBV2 and TRBJ1-1, with TRBD1 matching over 7 bases. Trimming at V came to 4 bases and at J to 8 bases, leaving 4 bases not matched to a gene. The CDR3 loop spans 12 amino acids. Looked up from germline, CDR1 is SNHLY and CDR2 is FYNNEI. CDR3: CASSADREEAFF. Written as DNA, the CDR3 is TGTGCCAGCAGTGCAGACAGGGAGGAAGCTTTCTTT.

The rearrangement joins TRBV7-2 to TRBJ1-1, with 8 positions matching TRBD1. The junction had 13 bases not matched to a gene; V was cut back by 5 bases and J by 11 bases. This CDR3 region has 14 residues. Germline V gene sequence: CDR1 SGHTA, CDR2 FQGNSA. This CDR3 is CASSPSLPGGEAFF. CDR3 sequence (DNA): TGTGCCAGCAGCCCTTCACTTCCAGGGGGCGAGGCTTTCTTT.

The genes are TRBV27 and TRBJ2-7; D may be TRBD2 (5 bases). The ends were cut back, 5 bases at V and 2 bases at J, with 16 bases in the middle. This CDR3 has 15 amino acids. Germline values: CDR1 MNHEY, CDR2 SMNVEV (reference sequence). DNA for the CDR3: TGTGCCAGCAGTCCAAGGCGGGCGGGTCCCTACGAGCAGTACTTC. It specifies CASSPRRAGPYEQYF.

J is TRBJ2-3 and V is TRBV6-5, with 7 bases identical to TRBD2. The CDR3 runs to 14 residues. Trimming cost V 10 bases and J 0 bases; bases outside gene matches: 7. Looked up from germline, CDR1 is MNHEY and CDR2 is SVGAGI. The CDR3 sequence: CATRAGKSTDTQYF. The CDR3 region has the DNA TGTGCCACCAGAGCGGGAAAGAGCACAGATACGCAGTATTTT.

This sequence joins TRBV25-1 and TRBJ2-2, with D possibly TRBD1 on 5 matching bases. CDR3 length equals 14 residues. With 0 bases removed from V and 8 bases from J, the gap between germline ends came to 10 bases. The germline V gene has CDR1 MGHDK and CDR2 SYGVNS. The CDR3 nucleotides read TGTGCCAGCAGTGAATATGGGGCCCGTGGGGAGCTGTTTTTT. Translation gives CASSEYGARGELFF.

This sequence joins TRBV6-1 and TRBJ2-3, with TRBD2 as a possible D gene (6 bases). The ends were cut back, 6 bases at V and 2 bases at J, with 12 bases in the middle. The germline V gene has CDR1 MNHNS and CDR2 SASEGT. The CDR3 is made up of 14 amino acids. In nucleotides, the CDR3 is TGTGCCAGCAGCCCTCGGGGGTCCACAGATACGCAGTATTTT. It is translated as CASSPRGSTDTQYF.

The chain carries TRBV27 and TRBJ1-5; D is possibly TRBD1 (6 bases). The length of the CDR3 is 16 residues. Germline V CDR1 and CDR2: MNHEY, SMNVEV (reference sequence). V lost 3 bases and J 2 bases, leaving 14 bases between the germline ends. CDR3 in amino acids: CASSLGAGQGNQPQHF. The CDR3 DNA reads TGTGCCAGCAGTTTGGGGGCAGGGCAAGGCAATCAGCCCCAGCATTTT.

The V and J genes are TRBV27 and TRBJ2-3; maybe TRBD2 (6 bases). In germline, CDR1 is MNHEY, CDR2 SMNVEV (reference sequence). There are 14 residues in the CDR3. V dropped 10 bases and J dropped 3 bases, with 17 bases sitting between them. CDR3 loop: CATWKERGTDTQYF. The CDR3 nucleotides are TGTGCCACGTGGAAGGAACGGGGGACAGATACGCAGTATTTT.